Listed below are T cell receptor beta chains from one sample, sequenced in a study of T cell repertoires in cytomegalovirus infection. No cognate antigen is known for these TCRs. TCRdb processed the reads anew with MiXCR; each CDR3 protein has one entry. Of roughly 500,000 distinct CDR3 sequences detected, roughly a third appear once; the ten largest clones hold roughly a sixth. Specimen: cultured PBMCs, collected from culture after CMV antigen stimulation. These TCRs come from a human donor in good health (CMV status not recorded). Some clones in this sample may be carry-over from other donors' samples. Each CDR3 is given without its conserved first and last residue. Fields, in order: CDR3 protein, V gene, clone size. Rows may omit the clone size; those that give it use once, few, many or a size class.

ASSFRDSEAF	TRBV7-9	few
ASSVYGTGETQY	TRBV9	.
ASSLMTSGRANEQF	TRBV4-3	.
ASSLGGHVGETQY	TRBV7-2	few
ASSEAGGPEAF	TRBV6-1	.
ASRDNRDEAF	TRBV12-3/TRBV12-4	once
ASSYSQGAPETQY	TRBV27	few
ASSFLPSVLTDTQY	TRBV7-4	.
ASSVTGRAGDLNTEAF	TRBV7-9	few
SATGTSGTDSYNEQF	TRBV20-1	few
ASSLTLVWEKLF	TRBV7-2	few
ASSSGQVSPYEQY	TRBV12-3/TRBV12-4	.
ASSGGPGDQPQH	TRBV4-3	few
ASSHVGQGVLTDTQY	TRBV6-2/TRBV6-3	.
ASSQTGSSYEQY	TRBV2	few
ASSPDLGYT	TRBV7-2	.
ASSPRTSGRFLTDTQY	TRBV7-2	many
ASRQERSPLH	TRBV12-3/TRBV12-4	few
ASSQDMGSSYNSPLH	TRBV4-3	.
ASILRAGLGTDTQY	TRBV7-2	many
ASNSLAGVTTGELF	TRBV19	.
ATSDPGINEQF	TRBV24-1	.
ASSPGPIYGGYT	TRBV7-2	many
ASSHRTPNEQF	TRBV5-4	.
ASSGFGTNNEQF	TRBV19	.
ASGSQGLAVGGYTGELF	TRBV12-5	.
ATSLRDRPYEQY	TRBV15	.
SARTGALVDEKLF	TRBV20-1	.
DSSQGAGTHQETQY	TRBV7-8	.
ASAPNDNNYGYT	TRBV7-2	.
ASSLGGHPTGELF	TRBV7-3	once
ASSLGTSGRQDEQF	TRBV7-6	.
ASSLAGGSGELF	TRBV5-4	many
ASSLGPFRTTVEQY	TRBV7-8	.
ASSPWPGPTYNEQF	TRBV7-9	few
SARTPNQPQH	TRBV20-1	.
ASSISGTAGEKLF	TRBV7-2	.
ASSFRDAGGSPLH	TRBV12-3/TRBV12-4	.
ATSDLHHRDGYT	TRBV24-1	.
ASSATGQTEAF	TRBV19	.
ASRKGGYGEAF	TRBV27	few
ATSDRSATNEKLF	TRBV24-1	.
ASSQRAGEDTQY	TRBV6-1	once
ASSSLGGWSGYT	TRBV28	.
SVYLAGGPGTGELF	TRBV29-1	.
SAAPGGANTGELF	TRBV20-1	few